Each of the 15 T cell receptor beta chains below was sequenced from the same sample in a study of cytomegalovirus exposure and HLA in healthy donors (dated by TCRdb to about 2017). Library preparation was by the immunoSEQ multiplex PCR assay. For the multiplex PCR, a mixture combining 60 forward primers for TCR Vbeta segments and 13 reverse primers for TCR Jbeta segments was used. What TCRdb holds here is the immuneACCESS table cut down to in-frame rearrangements. Part of the clones is not present; checked against another copy, under half of the missing clones reflect an unresolved V gene, and the others are unexplained. The sample yields fewer than 200,000 clones; about four fifths were counted once. The ten top clones hold about 4.5% of the sample. The specimen was PBMCs. The origin of the receptors is a man aged 25-45 years in good health and CMV-seronegative.

V and J are TRBV7-8 and TRBJ1-2; possible D gene TRBD1, 5 bases. V lost 1 base, J lost 4 bases, and 25 bases lay in between. This CDR3 has 19 residues. CDR1 and CDR2 (germline): SGHVS, FQNEAQ. CDR3 DNA sequence: TGTGCCAGCAGCTTAGGAGCCCGGCGACAGATCAGATCGGGCTATGGCTACACCTTC. Protein: CASSLGARRQIRSGYGYTF.

The CDR3 nucleotides are TGTGCCAGTAGTTCACAGGAGGGTCAGCCCCAGCATTTT. This codes for CASSSQEGQPQHF. The rearrangement joins TRBV19 to TRBJ1-5, with D possibly TRBD1 on 5 matching bases. V lost 5 bases to trimming and J lost 6 bases, with 11 bases between them. Germline CDR1 is LNHDA and CDR2 is SQIVND (reference sequence). This CDR3 has 13 amino acids.

The rearrangement joins TRBV5-4 to TRBJ1-1; 9 bases are shared with TRBD1. Germline CDR1 is SGHNT and CDR2 is YYREEE (reference sequence). The CDR3 is made up of 15 amino acids. J lost 4 bases, V lost 4 bases, and 8 bases had no gene match. Here the CDR3 reads CASSAHTGGSTEAFF. CDR3 bases: TGTGCCAGCAGCGCCCATACAGGGGGCTCCACTGAAGCTTTCTTT.

This chain connects TRBV28 to TRBJ2-7, with TRBD1 identical over 7 bases. The CDR3 covers 14 residues. V lost 6 bases, J lost 3 bases, and 8 bases stayed unmatched. In germline, CDR1 is MDHEN, CDR2 SYDVKM. The CDR3 loop reads CASSLGQVVYEQYF. The CDR3 region has the DNA TGTGCCAGCAGCCTCGGACAGGTCGTCTACGAGCAGTACTTC.

The rearrangement links TRBV19 to TRBJ1-5; no firm D call. Between the trimmed V and J ends, which lost 7 bases and 7 bases, there was a span of 20 bases. Germline loops: CDR1 LNHDA, CDR2 SQIVND (reference sequence). This CDR3 is built from 15 residues. This chain's CDR3 is CASTDRRELRQPQHF. CDR3 nucleotides: TGTGCCAGTACCGACCGGAGGGAATTAAGACAGCCCCAGCATTTT.

The CDR3 DNA is TGCGCCAGCAGCTTGGAGGGTGGAGGCCAAGGAGTGAGAGCTTTCTTT. Translation gives CASSLEGGGQGVRAFF. The rearrangement links TRBV5-1 to TRBJ1-1; D gene unclear. The V end lost 0 bases, the J end lost 10 bases, and 22 bases lay between the germline ends. The length of the CDR3 is 16 residues. Per germline, CDR1 SGHRS and CDR2 YFSETQ.

The genes are TRBV7-6 and TRBJ1-3; 8 bases agree with TRBD1. Germline assignment: CDR1 SGHVS and CDR2 FNYEAQ. V was clipped by 4 bases and J by 0 bases; unmatched bases: 5. This CDR3 spans 16 amino acids. The CDR3 spells CASSSEQGGSGNTIYF. The CDR3 nucleotides read TGTGCCAGCAGCTCGGAACAGGGGGGCTCTGGAAACACCATATATTTT.

V gene TRBV9 combines with J gene TRBJ2-7; possibly TRBD2 for D (7 bases). Trimming took off 0 bases at V and 1 base at J, with 11 bases between the two ends. The germline CDR1 and CDR2 sequences are SGDLS and YYNGEE. The CDR3 contains 15 residues. The CDR3 reads CASSVAGGSSYEQYF. CDR3 DNA: TGTGCCAGCAGCGTAGCGGGGGGCAGTTCCTACGAGCAGTACTTC.

The chain uses TRBV28 and TRBJ1-2; a possible D gene is TRBD1 (6 bases). Trimming removed 5 bases at V and 4 bases at J, with 20 bases between. The CDR3 loop spans 16 amino acids. The germline V gene encodes CDR1 MDHEN and CDR2 SYDVKM. DNA for the CDR3: TGTGCCAGCAGTCCCTCTCTTGGGCAGGGGTTCTATGGCTACACCTTC. Protein product: CASSPSLGQGFYGYTF.

The genes are TRBV13 and TRBJ1-1; D remains ambiguous. The CDR3 consists of 11 residues. The ends were cut back, 4 bases at V and 5 bases at J, with 5 bases in the middle. CDR1 is PRHDT, CDR2 FYEKMQ, per germline (reference sequence). Here the CDR3 reads CASSYETEAFF. In nucleotides, the CDR3 is TGTGCCAGCAGCTATGAGACTGAAGCTTTCTTT. Filled out from reference TRBV13 and TRBJ1-1, the complete variable domain reads AAGVIQSPRHLIKEKRETATLKCYPIPRHDTVYWYQQGPGQDPQFLISFYEKMQSDKGSIPDRFSAQQFSDYHSELNMSSLELGDSALYFCASSYETEAFFGQGTRLTVV.

The chain joins TRBV7-9 to TRBJ2-1, with 7 positions matching TRBD2. Germline V gives CDR1 SEHNR, CDR2 FQNEAQ (reference sequence). V lost 0 bases to trimming and J lost 8 bases; unmatched junction nucleotides: 4. The CDR3 consists of 14 residues. The CDR3 DNA is TGTGCCAGCAGCTTAGCGGGGGGGAGGGATGAGCAGTTCTTC. This sequence encodes CASSLAGGRDEQFF.

The chain is built from TRBV4-3 and TRBJ1-2; maybe TRBD1 (5 bases). The CDR3 is made up of 14 amino acids. The germline V gene encodes CDR1 LGHNA and CDR2 YSLEER. The ends were cut back, 4 bases at V and 7 bases at J, with 16 bases in the middle. CDR3 DNA: TGCGCCAGCAGCCCTGGGAGGGGAGAGGGTGGCTACACCTTC. Translating gives CASSPGRGEGGYTF.

This chain uses TRBV11-1 with TRBJ2-4, with 7 nucleotides matching TRBD1. Germline CDR1 is SGHAT and CDR2 is FQDESV (reference sequence). V dropped 5 bases and J dropped 0; count of bases not matched to a gene: 13. This CDR3 has 18 amino acids. In DNA, the CDR3 is TGTGCCAGCAGCCCGGACAGGTCCTCGCTTTTAGCCAAAAACATTCAGTACTTC. It specifies CASSPDRSSLLAKNIQYF.

The gene calls are TRBV28 and TRBJ2-1; TRBD1 is a possible D gene (6 bases). This CDR3 has 11 residues. Germline V gene data show CDR1 as MDHEN and CDR2 as SYDVKM. V was trimmed by 6 bases and J by 8 bases, leaving 8 bases between them. The CDR3 reads CASSPGDEQFF. In DNA, the CDR3 is TGTGCCAGCAGCCCAGGGGATGAGCAGTTCTTC.

This clone has only a few counts. The chain carries TRBV6-6 and TRBJ1-2; D gene ambiguous. The CDR3 runs 13 residues. The V end was cut by 7 bases, the J end by 7 bases, with 16 bases between. Germline CDR1 MNHNY, CDR2 SVGAGI (reference sequence). DNA for the CDR3: TGTGCCAGCACCGGGATCCATCATACTGGCTACACCTTC. This sequence encodes CASTGIHHTGYTF.